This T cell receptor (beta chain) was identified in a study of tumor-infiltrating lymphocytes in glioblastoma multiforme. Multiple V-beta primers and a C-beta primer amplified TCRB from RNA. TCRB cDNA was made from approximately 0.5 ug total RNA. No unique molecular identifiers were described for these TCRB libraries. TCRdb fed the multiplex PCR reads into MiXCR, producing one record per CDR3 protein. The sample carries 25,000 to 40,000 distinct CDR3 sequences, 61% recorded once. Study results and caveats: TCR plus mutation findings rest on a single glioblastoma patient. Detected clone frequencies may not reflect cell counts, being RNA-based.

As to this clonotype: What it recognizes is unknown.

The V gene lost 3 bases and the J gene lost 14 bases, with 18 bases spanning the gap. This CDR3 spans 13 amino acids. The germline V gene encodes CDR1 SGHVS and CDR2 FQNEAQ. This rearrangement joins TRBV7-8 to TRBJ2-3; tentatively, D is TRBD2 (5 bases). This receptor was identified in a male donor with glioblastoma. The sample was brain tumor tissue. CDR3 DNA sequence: TGTGCCAGCAGCTTTGGGAGCACAGAGGCGCGGTATTTT. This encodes CASSFGSTEARYF.